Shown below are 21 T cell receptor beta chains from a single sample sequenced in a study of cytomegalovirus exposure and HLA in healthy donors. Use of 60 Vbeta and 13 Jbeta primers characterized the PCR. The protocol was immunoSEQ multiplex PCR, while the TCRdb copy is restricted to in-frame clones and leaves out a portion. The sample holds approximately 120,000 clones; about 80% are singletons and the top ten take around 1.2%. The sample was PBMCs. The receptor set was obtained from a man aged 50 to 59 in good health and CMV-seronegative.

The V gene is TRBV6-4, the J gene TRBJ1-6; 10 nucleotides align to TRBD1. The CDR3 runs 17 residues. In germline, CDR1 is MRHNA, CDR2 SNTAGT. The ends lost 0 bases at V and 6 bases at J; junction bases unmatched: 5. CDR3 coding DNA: TGTGCCAGCAGTGACTCGGGGACAGGGGCTTCTAATTCACCCCTCCACTTT. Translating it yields CASSDSGTGASNSPLHF.

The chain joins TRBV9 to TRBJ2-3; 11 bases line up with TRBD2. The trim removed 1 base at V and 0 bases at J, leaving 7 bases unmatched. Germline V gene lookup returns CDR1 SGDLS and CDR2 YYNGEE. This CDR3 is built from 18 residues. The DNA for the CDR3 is TGTGCCAGCAGCGTATCCGGACTAGCGGGCTCTAGCACAGATACGCAGTATTTT. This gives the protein CASSVSGLAGSSTDTQYF.

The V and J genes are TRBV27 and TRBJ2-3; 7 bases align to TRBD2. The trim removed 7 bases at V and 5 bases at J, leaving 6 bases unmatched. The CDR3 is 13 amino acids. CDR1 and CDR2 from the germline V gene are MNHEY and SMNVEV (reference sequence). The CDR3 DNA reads TGTGCCAGCACCGGGAGCGGGGAAGATACGCAGTATTTT. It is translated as CASTGSGEDTQYF.

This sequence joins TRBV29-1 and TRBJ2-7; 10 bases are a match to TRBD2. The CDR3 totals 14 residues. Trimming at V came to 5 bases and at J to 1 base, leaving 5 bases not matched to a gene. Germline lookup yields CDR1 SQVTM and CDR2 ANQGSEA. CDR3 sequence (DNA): TGCAGCGTTCTCGAAGCGGGAGGGTCCTACGAGCAGTACTTC. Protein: CSVLEAGGSYEQYF.

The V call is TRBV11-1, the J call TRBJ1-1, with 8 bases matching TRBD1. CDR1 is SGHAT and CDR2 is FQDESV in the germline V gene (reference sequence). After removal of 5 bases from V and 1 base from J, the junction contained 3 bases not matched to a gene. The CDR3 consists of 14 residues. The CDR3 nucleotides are TGTGCCAGCAGCCTAACAGGGGGGAACACTGAAGCTTTCTTT. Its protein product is CASSLTGGNTEAFF.

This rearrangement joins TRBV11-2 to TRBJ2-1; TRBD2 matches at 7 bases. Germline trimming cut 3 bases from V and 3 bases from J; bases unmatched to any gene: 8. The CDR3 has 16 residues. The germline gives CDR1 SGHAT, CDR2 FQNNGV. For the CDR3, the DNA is TGTGCCAGCAGCTTTCCAGTATCTAGCGGCTACAATGAGCAGTTCTTC. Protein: CASSFPVSSGYNEQFF.

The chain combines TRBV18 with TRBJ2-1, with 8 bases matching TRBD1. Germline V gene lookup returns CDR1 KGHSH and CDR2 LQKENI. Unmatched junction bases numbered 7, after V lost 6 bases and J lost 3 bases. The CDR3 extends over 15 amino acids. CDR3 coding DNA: TGTGCCAGCTCGGCCGGGACAGGCGGCTACAATGAGCAGTTCTTC. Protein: CASSAGTGGYNEQFF.

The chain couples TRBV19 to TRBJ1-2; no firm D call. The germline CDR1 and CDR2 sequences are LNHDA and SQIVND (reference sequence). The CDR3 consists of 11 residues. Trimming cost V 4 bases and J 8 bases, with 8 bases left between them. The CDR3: CASSTRRGYTF. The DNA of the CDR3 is TGTGCCAGTAGTACGCGGAGGGGCTACACCTTC. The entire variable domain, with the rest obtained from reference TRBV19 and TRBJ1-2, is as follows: DGGITQSPKYLFRKEGQNVTLSCEQNLNHDAMYWYRQDPGQGLRLIYYSQIVNDFQKGDIAEGYSVSREKKESFPLTVTSAQKNPTAFYLCASSTRRGYTFGSGTRLTVV.

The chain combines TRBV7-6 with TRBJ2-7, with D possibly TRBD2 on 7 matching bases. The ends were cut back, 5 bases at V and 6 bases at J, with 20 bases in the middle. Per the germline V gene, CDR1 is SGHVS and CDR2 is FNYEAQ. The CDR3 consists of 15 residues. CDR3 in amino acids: CASSPGGGGSGEQYF. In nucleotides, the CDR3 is TGTGCCAGCAGCCCAGGAGGGGGGGGAAGCGGCGAGCAGTACTTC.

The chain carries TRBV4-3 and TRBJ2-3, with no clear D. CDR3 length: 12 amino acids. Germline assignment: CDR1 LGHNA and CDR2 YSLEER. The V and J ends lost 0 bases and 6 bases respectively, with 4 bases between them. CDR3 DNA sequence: TGCGCCAGCAGCCAAGAGAGTGATACGCAGTATTTT. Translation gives CASSQESDTQYF.

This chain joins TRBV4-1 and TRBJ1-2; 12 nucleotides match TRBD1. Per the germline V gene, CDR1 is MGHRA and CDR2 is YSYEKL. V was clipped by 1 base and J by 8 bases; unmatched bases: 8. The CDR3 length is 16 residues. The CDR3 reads CASSQAGTGGSGGYTF. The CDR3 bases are TGCGCCAGCAGCCAAGCCGGGACAGGGGGCTCAGGAGGCTACACCTTC.

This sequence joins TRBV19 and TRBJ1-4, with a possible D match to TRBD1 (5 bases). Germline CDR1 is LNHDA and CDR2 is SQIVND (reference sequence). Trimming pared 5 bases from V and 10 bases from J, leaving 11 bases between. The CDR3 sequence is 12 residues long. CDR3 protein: CASSRGLGKLFF. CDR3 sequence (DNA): TGTGCCAGTAGTCGGGGACTCGGAAAACTGTTTTTT.

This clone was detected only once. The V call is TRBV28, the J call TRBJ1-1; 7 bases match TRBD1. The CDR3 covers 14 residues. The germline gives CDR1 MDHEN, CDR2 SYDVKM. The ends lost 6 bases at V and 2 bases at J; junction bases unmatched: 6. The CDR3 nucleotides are TGTGCCAGCAGACTCGACAGGGTTAACACTGAAGCTTTCTTT. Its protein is CASRLDRVNTEAFF.

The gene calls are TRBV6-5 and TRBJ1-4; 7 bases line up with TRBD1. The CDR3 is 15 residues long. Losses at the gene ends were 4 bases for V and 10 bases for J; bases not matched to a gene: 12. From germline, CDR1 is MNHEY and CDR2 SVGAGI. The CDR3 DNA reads TGTGCCAGCAGTTCCAAGAACCGACAGGGCGGAAAACTGTTTTTT. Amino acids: CASSSKNRQGGKLFF.

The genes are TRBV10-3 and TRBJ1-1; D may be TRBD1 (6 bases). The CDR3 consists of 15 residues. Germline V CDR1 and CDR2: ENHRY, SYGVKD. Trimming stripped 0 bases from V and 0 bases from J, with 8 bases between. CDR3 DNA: TGTGCCATCAGTGAGTCAGGGGGAGTGAACACTGAAGCTTTCTTT. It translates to CAISESGGVNTEAFF.

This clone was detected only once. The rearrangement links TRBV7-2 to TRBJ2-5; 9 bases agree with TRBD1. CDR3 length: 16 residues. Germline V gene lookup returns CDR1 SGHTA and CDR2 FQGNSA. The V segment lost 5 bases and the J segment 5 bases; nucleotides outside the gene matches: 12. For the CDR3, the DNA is TGTGCCAGCAGCCCACCTCCAGGACAGGGGTGGGAGACCCAGTACTTC. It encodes CASSPPPGQGWETQYF.

Written as DNA, the CDR3 is TGTGCCACAGACAGGAGCCCCGAGCGCTACGAGCAGTACTTC. It translates to CATDRSPERYEQYF. This chain links TRBV7-9 with TRBJ2-7, with D perhaps matching TRBD1 (6 bases). Germline V gene sequence: CDR1 SEHNR, CDR2 FQNEAQ (reference sequence). The V end was cut by 10 bases, the J end by 3 bases, with 19 bases between. This CDR3 comprises 14 residues.

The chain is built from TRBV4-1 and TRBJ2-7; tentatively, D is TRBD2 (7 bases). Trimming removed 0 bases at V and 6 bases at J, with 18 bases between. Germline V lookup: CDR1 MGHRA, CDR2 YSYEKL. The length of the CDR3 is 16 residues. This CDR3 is CASSQDWGGPAAEQYF. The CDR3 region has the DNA TGCGCCAGCAGCCAAGATTGGGGGGGCCCAGCGGCCGAGCAGTACTTC.

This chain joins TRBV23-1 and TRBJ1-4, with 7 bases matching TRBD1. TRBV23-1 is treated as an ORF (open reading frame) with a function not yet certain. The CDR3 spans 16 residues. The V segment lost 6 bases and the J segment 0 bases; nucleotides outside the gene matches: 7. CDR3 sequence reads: CASRSGTEATNEKLFF. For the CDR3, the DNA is TGCGCCAGCAGATCCGGGACAGAGGCAACTAATGAAAAACTGTTTTTT.

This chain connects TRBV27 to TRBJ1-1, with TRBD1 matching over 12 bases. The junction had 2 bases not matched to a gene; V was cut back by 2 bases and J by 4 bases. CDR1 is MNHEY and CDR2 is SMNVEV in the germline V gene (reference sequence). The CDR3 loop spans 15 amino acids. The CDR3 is CASSLPGQGATEAFF. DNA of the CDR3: TGTGCCAGCAGTTTACCGGGACAGGGGGCCACTGAAGCTTTCTTT.

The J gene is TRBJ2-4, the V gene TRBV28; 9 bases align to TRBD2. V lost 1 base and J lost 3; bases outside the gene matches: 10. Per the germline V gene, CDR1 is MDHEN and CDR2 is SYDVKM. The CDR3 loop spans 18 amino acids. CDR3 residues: CASSLLGSGRVGKNIQYF. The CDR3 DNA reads TGTGCCAGCAGTTTATTGGGTAGCGGGAGAGTGGGCAAAAACATTCAGTACTTC. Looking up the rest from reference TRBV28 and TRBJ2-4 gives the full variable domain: DVKVTQSSRYLVKRTGEKVFLECVQDMDHENMFWYRQDPGLGLRLIYFSYDVKMKEKGDIPEGYSVSREKKERFSLILESASTNQTSMYLCASSLLGSGRVGKNIQYFGAGTRLSVL.